One and the same sample provided the 25 T cell receptor beta chains below, sequenced in a study of metastatic and nonmetastatic thyroid tumors. No patient received treatment before thyroid surgery. TCRdb used MiXCR to call clones anew from the PCR reads. This table holds about 24,000 clones, roughly 23% found once. The sequenced material came from blood. The origin of the receptors is a male donor with papillary thyroid cancer or a benign thyroid nodule (not recorded which). Some clones in this sample may be carry-over from other donors' samples.

This clone was detected many times. The genes are TRBV5-1 and TRBJ2-7; D may correspond to TRBD1 or TRBD2 (5 bases each). CDR1 and CDR2 (germline): SGHRS, YFSETQ. This CDR3 is built from 14 residues. The V end lost 7 bases, the J end lost 7 bases, and 21 bases lay between the germline ends. CDR3 residues: CASGASGGPGEQYF. The CDR3 coding sequence is TGCGCCAGCGGGGCCAGCGGAGGTCCGGGAGAGCAGTACTTC.

This clone was picked up many times. The V gene is TRBV28, the J gene TRBJ2-1; 7 nucleotides align to TRBD2. CDR1 is MDHEN, CDR2 SYDVKM, per germline. V shed 7 bases, J shed 4 bases, and the junction held 22 bases outside the gene matches. The CDR3 is 19 amino acids. CDR3 sequence (DNA): TGTGCCAGCACCAAACCCCCAATCACTAGCGACAGATATTACAATGAGCAGTTCTTC. It encodes CASTKPPITSDRYYNEQFF.

This clone was detected ten times or more. The V call is TRBV20-1, the J call TRBJ2-5; TRBD1 aligns across 8 bases. The CDR3 totals 17 residues. Losses at the gene ends were 3 bases for V and 5 bases for J; bases not matched to a gene: 17. CDR1 and CDR2 from the germline V gene are DFQATT and SNEGSKA (reference sequence). As DNA, the CDR3 is TGCAGTGCTAGGACAGGGGACTCATCGCGTGGAGGGGAGACCCAGTACTTC. Protein sequence: CSARTGDSSRGGETQYF.

The chain employs TRBV20-1 and TRBJ2-1, with 7 nucleotides matching TRBD2. The CDR3 loop spans 16 amino acids. Trimming removed 8 bases from V and 1 base from J; junction bases left unmatched: 14. The V gene's germline CDR1 is DFQATT and CDR2 SNEGSKA (reference sequence). The CDR3 nucleotides are TGCAGTACCGCACATAGCGGGCCTGAATCCTACAATGAGCAGTTCTTC. Residues: CSTAHSGPESYNEQFF.

This clone is medium-sized in the sample. This sample also contains other DNA sequences that code for the same CDR3. This chain connects TRBV12-3 or TRBV12-4 to TRBJ1-2, with TRBD1 matching over 12 bases. The V gene end was trimmed by 5 bases and the J gene end by 8 bases; junction bases not matched to a gene: 9. This CDR3 spans 15 amino acids. In DNA, the CDR3 is TGTGCCAGCAGTAGGAGTCCCGGGACAGGGGGCGGCTACACCTTC. This codes for CASSRSPGTGGGYTF.

The V and J genes are TRBV9 and TRBJ2-3; tentative D call: TRBD2 (5 bases). The germline V and J ends were trimmed by 4 bases and 6 bases, with 12 bases remaining between them. The CDR3 is made up of 13 amino acids. Germline CDR1 SGDLS, CDR2 YYNGEE. CDR3 amino acids: CASSLEGADTQYF. CDR3 DNA sequence: TGTGCCAGCAGCTTAGAGGGAGCGGATACGCAGTATTTT.

V gene TRBV4-1 combines with J gene TRBJ2-4; D possibly uses TRBD1 or TRBD2 (5 bases each). The CDR3 covers 18 residues. Trimming pared 5 bases from V and 3 bases from J, leaving 23 bases between. Germline CDR1 and CDR2: MGHRA and YSYEKL. CDR3 DNA sequence: TGCGCCAGCAGCGAAACGAGGGGATTCCCCTGGGGCAAAAACATTCAGTACTTC. Protein sequence: CASSETRGFPWGKNIQYF.

This clone was recorded many times. V and J are TRBV24-1 and TRBJ2-1; 11 bases map to TRBD1. The CDR3 covers 16 residues. V was clipped by 0 bases and J by 7 bases; unmatched bases: 4. Germline lookup yields CDR1 KGHDR and CDR2 SFDVKD. CDR3 amino acids: CATSDLEGTGGNEQFF. Here the CDR3 DNA reads TGTGCCACCAGTGATTTGGAAGGGACAGGGGGAAATGAGCAGTTCTTC.

This clone has just a few counts. This chain connects TRBV6-1 to TRBJ1-2; TRBD1 agrees at 7 bases. Trimming cost V 8 bases and J 5 bases; bases outside gene matches: 14. This CDR3 spans 15 amino acids. Per germline, CDR1 MNHNS and CDR2 SASEGT. The CDR3 DNA reads as TGTGCCAGCCGGCCGGCCACAGGGGAGGAATATGGCTACACCTTC. It encodes CASRPATGEEYGYTF.

The chain links TRBV30 to TRBJ1-6; D possibly corresponds to TRBD1 (5 bases). Germline-derived CDR1 and CDR2 are GTSNPN and SVGIG (reference sequence). The CDR3 covers 14 residues. Trimming removed 1 base at V and 7 bases at J, with 11 bases between. The CDR3 here is CAWSADSWNSPLHF. In nucleotides, the CDR3 is TGTGCCTGGAGTGCCGACAGTTGGAATTCACCCCTCCACTTT.

This clone has a count of ten or more. In DNA form, the CDR3 reads TGTGCCAGTAGTGTAACTAGCGGGAGGAACTCCTACAATGAGCAGTTCTTC. Translated, it gives CASSVTSGRNSYNEQFF. This chain joins TRBV19 and TRBJ2-1; 12 positions match TRBD2. V lost 5 bases to trimming and J lost 0 bases; unmatched junction nucleotides: 5. CDR1 is LNHDA, CDR2 SQIVND, per germline (reference sequence). The CDR3 is 17 amino acids.

This clone was counted many times. This chain links TRBV20-1 with TRBJ1-1, with 11 bases aligning to TRBD1. V gave up 0 bases and J gave up 6 bases; unmatched junction bases: 9. The V gene's germline CDR1 is DFQATT and CDR2 SNEGSKA (reference sequence). The CDR3 spans 16 residues. CDR3 nucleotide sequence: TGCAGTGCTAGAGATTTCGTAGGGACAGGGGGATCTGAAGCTTTCTTT. Its protein is CSARDFVGTGGSEAFF.

This clone was observed a few times. A read error may be the cause here, since a much bigger clone is one base away. V gene TRBV10-1 combines with J gene TRBJ2-1; TRBD1 aligns across 7 bases. Germline V gene sequence: CDR1 WNHNN, CDR2 SYGVQD (reference sequence). The CDR3 extends over 12 amino acids. This CDR3 reads CASIESRGRKFF. For the CDR3, the DNA is TGCGCCAGCATTGAGTCAAGGGGGCGGAAGTTCTTC.

This clone was seen repeatedly, ten times or more. The chain joins TRBV5-1 to TRBJ2-3; D ambiguous. Trimming removed 2 bases at V and 6 bases at J, with 10 bases between. Germline V CDR1 and CDR2: SGHRS, YFSETQ. The length of the CDR3 is 13 residues. Written as DNA, the CDR3 is TGCGCCAGCAGCTTAGCCCACGAGGATACGCAGTATTTT. This sequence encodes CASSLAHEDTQYF.

This clone was detected ten times or more. The rearrangement links TRBV28 to TRBJ2-4; D is undetermined. Looked up from germline, CDR1 is MDHEN and CDR2 is SYDVKM. The CDR3 runs 13 residues. Trimming took 3 bases from V and 0 from J, leaving 3 bases between them. The CDR3 spells CASSLGAKNIQYF. The CDR3 DNA sequence: TGTGCCAGCAGTTTGGGAGCCAAAAACATTCAGTACTTC.

The table lists this clone with a few counts. V and J are TRBV24-1 and TRBJ2-1, with 14 nucleotides matching TRBD2. The germline V gene has CDR1 KGHDR and CDR2 SFDVKD. Trimming cost V 5 bases and J 5 bases; bases outside gene matches: 7. The CDR3 is 17 residues long. The CDR3 protein is CATSVGTSGRINNEQFF. The CDR3 DNA reads TGTGCCACCAGTGTAGGGACTAGCGGGAGAATTAACAATGAGCAGTTCTTC.

This clone was recorded at least ten times. This specimen includes other DNA sequences encoding the same CDR3. V usage is TRBV20-1 and J usage is TRBJ1-1; D perhaps matches TRBD1 (5 bases). The CDR3 spans 12 residues. Germline CDR1 and CDR2: DFQATT and SNEGSKA (reference sequence). With 7 bases removed from V and 1 base from J, the gap between germline ends came to 10 bases. In DNA, the CDR3 is TGCAGTGTTTCAGGGTCGAACACTGAAGCTTTCTTT. Encoded protein: CSVSGSNTEAFF.

This clone was recorded at least ten times. The chain recombines TRBV12-3 or TRBV12-4 with TRBJ2-5; no clear D. Trimming shortened V by 1 base and J by 2 bases, and 5 bases separated the two germline ends. The CDR3 sequence is 13 residues long. The CDR3 loop reads CASSLDPQETQYF. CDR3 nucleotides: TGTGCCAGCAGTTTAGACCCACAAGAGACCCAGTACTTC.

V and J are TRBV20-1 and TRBJ2-7; TRBD1 agrees at 7 bases. The CDR3 spans 14 residues. The germline V gene has CDR1 DFQATT and CDR2 SNEGSKA (reference sequence). V shed 0 bases, J shed 3 bases, and the junction held 5 bases outside the gene matches. The CDR3 is CSAREIQGIYEQYF. In DNA form, the CDR3 reads TGCAGTGCTAGAGAAATACAGGGGATCTACGAGCAGTACTTC.

The chain has TRBV30 and TRBJ2-6, with D perhaps being TRBD1 or TRBD2 (5 bases each). Germline lookup yields CDR1 GTSNPN and CDR2 SVGIG (reference sequence). The ends were cut back, 0 bases at V and 1 base at J, with 16 bases in the middle. The CDR3 spans 18 residues. The CDR3 region is CAWSVLRVGGSGANVLTF. In DNA, the CDR3 is TGTGCCTGGAGTGTACTCCGAGTTGGGGGATCTGGGGCCAACGTCCTGACTTTC.

This clone came up once. CDR3 bases: TGTGCCTGGAGTAGGGGGAATGAGCAGTTCTTC. Protein: CAWSRGNEQFF. The chain joins TRBV30 to TRBJ2-1, with D maybe TRBD1 (6 bases). Trimming took 2 bases from V and 7 from J, leaving 6 bases between them. The germline V gene encodes CDR1 GTSNPN and CDR2 SVGIG (reference sequence). The CDR3 consists of 11 residues. The complete variable domain, with remaining parts taken from reference TRBV30 and TRBJ2-1, reads SQTIHQWPATLVQPVGSPLSLECTVEGTSNPNLYWYRQAAGRGLQLLFYSVGIGQISSEVPQNLSASRPQDRQFILSSKKLLLSDSGFYLCAWSRGNEQFFGPGTRLTVL.

Ten or more counts support this clone. V gene TRBV28 combines with J gene TRBJ2-1, with D perhaps TRBD2 (6 bases). With 5 bases removed from V and 14 bases from J, the gap between germline ends came to 19 bases. The CDR3 length is 13 residues. CDR1 is MDHEN, CDR2 SYDVKM, per germline. The CDR3 DNA is TGTGCCAGCAGTGACGGGAGAAATAGGGAAGAGTTCTTC. Its protein is CASSDGRNREEFF. The full variable domain, rest sourced from reference TRBV28 and TRBJ2-1, is DVKVTQSSRYLVKRTGEKVFLECVQDMDHENMFWYRQDPGLGLRLIYFSYDVKMKEKGDIPEGYSVSREKKERFSLILESASTNQTSMYLCASSDGRNREEFFGPGTRLTVL.

Ten or more counts support this clone. The V gene is TRBV9, the J gene TRBJ2-7; D is ambiguous. This CDR3 spans 14 amino acids. Germline values: CDR1 SGDLS, CDR2 YYNGEE. V was shortened by 4 bases and J by 2 bases, with 13 bases between the two germline ends. The CDR3: CASSTRLDTYEQYF. The CDR3 DNA is TGTGCCAGCAGCACCCGCCTTGATACCTACGAGCAGTACTTC.

About this clone: A much larger clone differs from this one at a single base, so this may be a read error. Other DNA sequences of this sample code for an identical CDR3. The rearrangement joins TRBV6-2 or TRBV6-3 to TRBJ1-4, with D perhaps TRBD1 (5 bases). The germline V gene encodes CDR1 MNHEY and CDR2 SVGEGT. This CDR3 is 13 amino acids long. CDR3 sequence: CASRQGGDEKLFF. Here the CDR3 DNA reads TGTGCCAGCAGACAAGGTGGGGACGAAAAGCTGTTTTTT.

The V and J genes are TRBV4-2 and TRBJ2-7; 10 nucleotides match TRBD2. CDR3 length equals 17 residues. Germline V gives CDR1 LGHNA, CDR2 YNFKEQ. J lost 4 bases, V lost 3 bases, and 12 bases had no gene match. CDR3 residues: CASSQTGSGRAVYEQYF. CDR3 nucleotide sequence: TGTGCCAGCAGCCAGACTGGAAGCGGGAGGGCCGTGTACGAGCAGTACTTC.